This TCR beta chain was retrieved from a study of Graves' ophthalmopathy and Graves' hyperthyroidism. Across the whole study: Stable hyperthyroidism meant no ophthalmopathy within 18 months of follow-up. Study findings and constraints: The authors also found most expanded thyroid clonotypes above 0.001 frequency in blood.

Trimming took 5 bases from V and 5 from J, leaving 19 bases between them. This CDR3 comprises 16 residues. In germline, CDR1 is SNHLY, CDR2 FYNNEI. RNA transcripts served as template for amplifying TCR beta CDR3 sequences. HTBI-primed first-round RT-PCR preceded second-round multiplex PCR. TCRdb itself ran the multiplex PCR reads through MiXCR, one entry per CDR3 protein. The sample has about 1.2 million distinct CDR3 sequences, about 38% seen once; the top ten hold around 10%. Turning to this clonotype: Its specificity is unknown. A clone one base away is much larger, so this may be a read error.

The TCR comes from an adult man with Graves' hyperthyroidism. The sequenced material came from peripheral blood or thyroid tissue (not recorded which). The rearrangement uses TRBV2 and TRBJ1-5, with D possibly matching TRBD1 (5 bases). The CDR3 sequence: CASSKGTRSGHQPQHF. As DNA, the CDR3 is TGTGCCAGCAGTAAAGGGACCAGGTCAGGACATCAGCCCCAGCATTTT.